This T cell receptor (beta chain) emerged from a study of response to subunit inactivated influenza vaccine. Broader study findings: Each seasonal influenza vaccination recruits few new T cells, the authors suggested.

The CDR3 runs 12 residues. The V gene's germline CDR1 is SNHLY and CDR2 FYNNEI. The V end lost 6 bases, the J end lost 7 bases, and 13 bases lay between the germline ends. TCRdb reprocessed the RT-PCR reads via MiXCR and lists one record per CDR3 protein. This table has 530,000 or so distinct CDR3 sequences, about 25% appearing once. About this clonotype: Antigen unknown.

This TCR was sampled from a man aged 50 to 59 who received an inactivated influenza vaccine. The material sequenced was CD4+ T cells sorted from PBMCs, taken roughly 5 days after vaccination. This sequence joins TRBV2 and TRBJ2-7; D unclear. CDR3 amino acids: CASRSAPAEQYF. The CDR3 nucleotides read TGTGCCAGCAGATCCGCACCTGCGGAGCAGTACTTC.